A selection of T cell receptor beta chains follows, all from one sample in a study of beta chain features in type 1 diabetes. Assay: immunoSEQ multiplex PCR; the TCRdb copy retains only in-frame clones and omits some. Of hundreds of thousands of clones in the sample, 30% were seen once. The sequenced sample was naive CD4+ T cells from blood. These receptors were collected from a man between 18 and 29 years old in good health. The CDR3 runs from the conserved cysteine through the conserved F or W. Fields, in order: V gene, D gene, clone size, J gene, CDR3 protein, CDR3 DNA. D genes are given only for firm matches. Expanded clones are given a class, and other clones once, few, many or no size at all.

V gene: TRBV30; D gene: .; clone size: few; J gene: TRBJ1-1; CDR3 protein: CAWSGDGNTEAFF; CDR3 DNA: TGTGCCTGGAGTGGGGACGGAAACACTGAAGCTTTCTTT
V gene: TRBV28; D gene: .; clone size: few; J gene: TRBJ2-4; CDR3 protein: CASSFSYIQYF; CDR3 DNA: TGTGCCAGCAGTTTTTCATACATTCAGTACTTC
V gene: TRBV7-2; D gene: TRBD1; clone size: .; J gene: TRBJ2-3; CDR3 protein: CASSPGGTQYF; CDR3 DNA: TGTGCCAGCAGTCCAGGGGGTACGCAGTATTTT
V gene: TRBV29-1; D gene: .; clone size: .; J gene: TRBJ2-4; CDR3 protein: CSVEGASDIQYF; CDR3 DNA: TGCAGCGTTGAAGGGGCTTCGGACATTCAGTACTTC
V gene: TRBV2; D gene: .; clone size: .; J gene: TRBJ2-7; CDR3 protein: CASRPGPGRGQYF; CDR3 DNA: TGTGCCAGCAGACCCGGACCCGGCCGGGGGCAGTACTTC
V gene: TRBV9; D gene: TRBD2; clone size: .; J gene: TRBJ2-5; CDR3 protein: CASSRLAGSGTQYF; CDR3 DNA: TGTGCCAGCAGTAGACTAGCGGGATCCGGCACCCAGTACTTC
V gene: TRBV4-3; D gene: .; clone size: .; J gene: TRBJ2-5; CDR3 protein: CASSQAERETQYF; CDR3 DNA: TGCGCCAGCAGCCAAGCCGAAAGAGAGACCCAGTACTTC
V gene: TRBV30; D gene: .; clone size: few; J gene: TRBJ1-2; CDR3 protein: CAWSLRALDYGYTF; CDR3 DNA: TGTGCCTGGAGTTTAAGAGCTTTGGACTATGGCTACACCTTC
V gene: TRBV4-1; D gene: .; clone size: .; J gene: TRBJ2-1; CDR3 protein: CASSRVEGQGNEQFF; CDR3 DNA: TGCGCCAGCAGCCGGGTCGAGGGCCAAGGGAATGAGCAGTTCTTC
V gene: TRBV27; D gene: TRBD2; clone size: .; J gene: TRBJ2-5; CDR3 protein: CASSFSGGETQYF; CDR3 DNA: TGTGCCAGCAGTTTTTCGGGGGGTGAGACCCAGTACTTC
V gene: TRBV9; D gene: TRBD1; clone size: few; J gene: TRBJ2-7; CDR3 protein: CASSDKDRGYF; CDR3 DNA: TGTGCCAGCAGCGATAAGGACAGGGGTTACTTC
V gene: TRBV29-1; D gene: TRBD1; clone size: few; J gene: TRBJ2-2; CDR3 protein: CSARQGITGELFF; CDR3 DNA: TGCAGCGCTAGACAGGGAATCACCGGGGAGCTGTTTTTT
V gene: TRBV15; D gene: TRBD1; clone size: .; J gene: TRBJ2-7; CDR3 protein: CATSLGTGGYEQYF; CDR3 DNA: TGTGCCACCAGCCTTGGGACAGGGGGCTACGAGCAGTACTTC
V gene: TRBV30; D gene: .; clone size: few; J gene: TRBJ2-1; CDR3 protein: CAWTGKSSYNEQFF; CDR3 DNA: TGTGCCTGGACAGGGAAAAGCTCCTACAATGAGCAGTTCTTC
V gene: TRBV4-3; D gene: .; clone size: .; J gene: TRBJ2-7; CDR3 protein: CASSQSRQSYEQYF; CDR3 DNA: TGCGCCAGCAGCCAATCCAGGCAATCCTACGAGCAGTACTTC